Listed below are T cell receptor beta chains from one sample, sequenced in a study of neurological immune-mediated disorders. Using its own MiXCR run on the 5' RACE reads, TCRdb lists one record per CDR3 protein. This repertoire shows tens of thousands of distinct CDR3 sequences, about 10% found once; its top ten account for approximately 6.6%. Specimen: PBMCs. These receptors were taken from a male donor with HTLV-1-associated myelopathy (HAM/TSP). The CDR3 runs from the conserved cysteine through the conserved F or W. The D gene is left open where the match is weak. Sizes are listed as how often the clone was seen (once, few, many) or a class if it is expanded.

V gene: TRBV20-1; clone size: many; J gene: TRBJ1-6; D gene: NA; CDR3 DNA: TGCAGTGCTAGAGATCCCGGAGTTTCACCCCTCCACTTT; CDR3 protein: CSARDPGVSPLHF
V gene: TRBV5-1; clone size: many; J gene: TRBJ2-3; D gene: NA; CDR3 DNA: TGCGCCAGCAGCCTAACAGGGCCAGATACGCAGTATTTT; CDR3 protein: CASSLTGPDTQYF
V gene: TRBV20-1; clone size: many; J gene: TRBJ2-7; D gene: NA; CDR3 DNA: TGCAGTGCTAGAGTTGGCGGACGATCGTCCGAGCAGTACTTC; CDR3 protein: CSARVGGRSSEQYF
V gene: TRBV6-1; clone size: many; J gene: TRBJ1-6; D gene: NA; CDR3 DNA: TGTGCCAGCAGTGCCCAACCGGACAGAAATTCACCCCTCCACTTT; CDR3 protein: CASSAQPDRNSPLHF
V gene: TRBV20-1; clone size: many; J gene: TRBJ2-1; D gene: NA; CDR3 DNA: TGCAGTGCTAGAGATTCAGGCGGCAGGGTCAATGAGCAGTTCTTC; CDR3 protein: CSARDSGGRVNEQFF
V gene: TRBV28; clone size: many; J gene: TRBJ1-1; D gene: NA; CDR3 DNA: TGTGCCAGCGGGCCAAGGTTCAACACTGAAGCTTTCTTT; CDR3 protein: CASGPRFNTEAFF
V gene: TRBV27; clone size: many; J gene: TRBJ1-6; D gene: NA; CDR3 DNA: TGTGCCAGCAGTATTCAGGGTAATAATTCACCCCTCCACTTT; CDR3 protein: CASSIQGNNSPLHF
V gene: TRBV18; clone size: few; J gene: TRBJ2-1; D gene: TRBD1; CDR3 DNA: TGTGCCAGCTCACGAGACAGGGTCCCGGAGAATGAGCAGTTCTTC; CDR3 protein: CASSRDRVPENEQFF
V gene: TRBV5-1; clone size: few; J gene: TRBJ2-4; D gene: NA; CDR3 DNA: TGCGCCAGCAGCCCCGGGACTGTGGCCAAAAACATTCAGTACTTC; CDR3 protein: CASSPGTVAKNIQYF
V gene: TRBV5-1; clone size: few; J gene: TRBJ1-1; D gene: NA; CDR3 DNA: TGCGCCAGCAGCCCGGGAGGGGCCCCGGCGACTGAAGCTTTCTTT; CDR3 protein: CASSPGGAPATEAFF
V gene: TRBV29-1; clone size: many; J gene: TRBJ1-2; D gene: NA; CDR3 DNA: TGCAGCGTTGCCCTCTTCCAGGGGTATGGCTACACCTTC; CDR3 protein: CSVALFQGYGYTF
V gene: TRBV28; clone size: many; J gene: TRBJ1-2; D gene: TRBD1; CDR3 DNA: TGTGCCAGCAGGACCGGGACAGACCCCTATGGCTACACCTTC; CDR3 protein: CASRTGTDPYGYTF
V gene: TRBV4-2; clone size: few; J gene: TRBJ1-1; D gene: NA; CDR3 DNA: TGTGCCAGCAGCCAAGAGAGACGGGAACGAGCTTTCTTT; CDR3 protein: CASSQERRERAFF
V gene: TRBV20-1; clone size: many; J gene: TRBJ1-1; D gene: NA; CDR3 DNA: TGCAGTGCTAGAGTCCTGGAATCGGCTTTGGGCACTGAAGCTTTCTTT; CDR3 protein: CSARVLESALGTEAFF
V gene: TRBV6-2/TRBV6-3; clone size: many; J gene: TRBJ2-3; D gene: NA; CDR3 DNA: TGTGCCAGCAGTCCCCTCCTTAGCACAGATACGCAGTATTTT; CDR3 protein: CASSPLLSTDTQYF
V gene: TRBV7-7; clone size: many; J gene: TRBJ2-6; D gene: TRBD1; CDR3 DNA: TGTGCTAGCAGCCCTCGACCGATACCCGGGACAGGGGGCTCTGGGGCCAACGTCCTGACTTTC; CDR3 protein: CASSPRPIPGTGGSGANVLTF
V gene: TRBV6-5; clone size: many; J gene: TRBJ2-7; D gene: NA; CDR3 DNA: TGTGCCAGCATGGGGGCTGGGTACGAGCAGTACTTC; CDR3 protein: CASMGAGYEQYF